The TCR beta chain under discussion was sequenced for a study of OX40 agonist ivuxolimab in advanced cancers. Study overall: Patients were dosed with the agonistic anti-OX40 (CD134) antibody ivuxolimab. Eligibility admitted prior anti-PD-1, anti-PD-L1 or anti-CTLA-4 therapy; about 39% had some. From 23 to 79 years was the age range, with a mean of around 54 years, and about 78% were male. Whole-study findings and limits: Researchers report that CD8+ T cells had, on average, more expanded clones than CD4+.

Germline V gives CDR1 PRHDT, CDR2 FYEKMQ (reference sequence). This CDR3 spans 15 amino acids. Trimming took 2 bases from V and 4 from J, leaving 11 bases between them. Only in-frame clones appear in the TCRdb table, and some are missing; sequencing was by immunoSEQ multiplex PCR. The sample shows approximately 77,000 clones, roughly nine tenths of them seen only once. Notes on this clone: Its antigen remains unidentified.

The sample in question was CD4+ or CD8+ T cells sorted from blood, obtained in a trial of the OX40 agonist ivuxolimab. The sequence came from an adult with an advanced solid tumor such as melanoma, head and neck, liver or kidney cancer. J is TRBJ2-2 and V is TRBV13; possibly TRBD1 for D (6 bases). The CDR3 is CASSLPGAFTGELFF. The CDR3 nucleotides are TGTGCCAGCAGCTTACCAGGGGCCTTCACCGGGGAGCTGTTTTTT.